A selection of T cell receptor beta chains follows, all from one sample in a study of monozygotic twins with inflammatory bowel disease. TCRdb reprocessed the 5' RACE reads and keeps a single row for each CDR3 protein, giving no DNA. Recorded for this sample: some 300,000 distinct CDR3 sequences. Sequencing used blood. The receptors originated from a human donor with ulcerative colitis or Crohn's disease, or a healthy co-twin of an affected twin (not recorded which). CDR3s include the opening cysteine and the closing phenylalanine or tryptophan. Each record gives: V gene, J gene, CDR3 length, CDR3 protein.

>TRBV7-3|TRBJ1-1|15
CASSLNGGANTEAFF
>TRBV12-3/TRBV12-4|TRBJ2-7|14
CASRGRTSSYEQYF
>TRBV4-2|TRBJ2-7|15
CASSQGLALSYEQYF
>TRBV27|TRBJ2-4|15
CASSVTGTVKNIQYF
>TRBV5-1|TRBJ1-1|16
CASSLRSRGGNTEAFF
>TRBV5-1|TRBJ1-4|14
CASSVAQMGEKLFF
>TRBV6-2/TRBV6-3|TRBJ2-1|16
CASSQGRSLSYNEQFF
>TRBV6-2/TRBV6-3|TRBJ2-7|16
CASSPPNRGRSYEQYF
>TRBV7-9|TRBJ1-5|16
CASSFTGTGDNQPQHF
>TRBV7-2|TRBJ1-2|15
CASSARTGGNYGYTF
>TRBV25-1|TRBJ2-5|16
CASSEYLGTDQETQYF
>TRBV7-2|TRBJ2-3|15
CASSSIHSGTSTQYF
>TRBV12-3/TRBV12-4|TRBJ1-2|11
CASSTFYGYTF
>TRBV15|TRBJ2-5|15
CATSRRTSGGETQYF
>TRBV18|TRBJ2-2|16
CASSPVGTQNTGELFF
>TRBV19|TRBJ1-5|13
CASSPSGIQPQHF
>TRBV5-1|TRBJ2-1|15
CASSLERGPYNEQFF
>TRBV7-2|TRBJ2-5|16
CASSRRSGSSLETQYF
>TRBV5-1|TRBJ2-1|13
CASRLGGVNEQFF
>TRBV3-1|TRBJ2-7|14
CASSRGGLAVTQYF
>TRBV5-1|TRBJ2-3|15
CASSTSSGTTDTQYF
>TRBV5-1|TRBJ1-2|12
CASSDPGLGYTF
>TRBV5-1|TRBJ2-2|15
CASSLAGTVTGELFF
>TRBV28|TRBJ2-5|14
CASSPLGGRETQYF
>TRBV19|TRBJ2-5|13
CATRRGPQETQYF
>TRBV7-2|TRBJ2-3|15
CASSLVASGVDTQYF
>TRBV20-1|TRBJ2-2|15
CSARGASGGTGELFF
>TRBV4-3|TRBJ2-2|15
CASSQDWGITGELFF
>TRBV6-5|TRBJ1-5|17
CASSSYTGEYSNQPQHF
>TRBV30|TRBJ1-1|12
CAWSEENTEAFF
>TRBV20-1|TRBJ1-4|14
CSARDPTMGEKLFF
>TRBV7-2|TRBJ2-7|14
CASSPTPVSYEQYF
>TRBV20-1|TRBJ2-1|15
CSARALAGVVAEQFF
>TRBV6-1|TRBJ1-5|14
CASRMEGGNQPQHF
>TRBV20-1|TRBJ2-1|14
CSALRGPAQNEQFF
>TRBV24-1|TRBJ2-1|12
CATSRSGRKKFF
>TRBV29-1|TRBJ2-1|14
CSAPVPRSYNEQFF
>TRBV20-1|TRBJ2-1|16
CSARDIGTSSTNEQFF
>TRBV7-8|TRBJ2-7|14
CASSLQGALYEQYF
>TRBV18|TRBJ2-7|13
CASSPPILHEQYF
>TRBV19|TRBJ1-5|16
CASGPRDRYSNQPQHF
>TRBV29-1|TRBJ2-3|13
CSAGYDSTDTQYF
>TRBV11-1|TRBJ2-3|14
CASTWRERADTQYF
>TRBV7-9|TRBJ2-3|16
CASTLGLAGGTDTQYF
>TRBV27|TRBJ2-1|16
CASSLVSGQGFHEQFF
>TRBV7-9|TRBJ2-7|14
CASSLRGLADEQYF
>TRBV5-1|TRBJ2-7|15
CASSTDPGTAYEQYF
>TRBV30|TRBJ2-7|14
CAWREAWRNGEQYF
>TRBV6-5|TRBJ2-2|16
CASSYLLGASTGELFF
>TRBV28|TRBJ1-5|15
CASSLGGLRDQPQHF
>TRBV20-1|TRBJ2-5|15
CSAPSAEGPGETQYF
>TRBV12-3/TRBV12-4|TRBJ2-5|15
CASRQREGPQETQYF
>TRBV10-2|TRBJ2-2|14
CASRQDRAAGELFF
>TRBV20-1|TRBJ2-1|14
CSASLAGDYNEQFF